The source of this T cell receptor beta chain is a study of PD-1 blockade in classical Hodgkin lymphoma. For this clone: The antigen remains undetermined.

In every patient, relapse followed autologous stem cell transplantation, while exposure to brentuximab vedotin differed. TCRdb's copy holds only in-frame clones and misses some; the assay was immunoSEQ multiplex PCR. The data hold more than 90,000 clones, with roughly 80% observed a single time. Trimming removed 3 bases from V and 3 bases from J, with 15 bases in between. This CDR3 comprises 16 residues. The germline V gene encodes CDR1 SGHNT and CDR2 YYREEE (reference sequence). Study conclusions and caveats: With CD4+ cells, TCR diversity rose significantly by C4D1, but not with CD8+ cells.

The sample in question was peripheral blood mononuclear cells (PBMCs), obtained before the second cycle of nivolumab. This TCR came from a human donor with classical Hodgkin lymphoma. This chain links TRBV5-4 with TRBJ2-2; possible D gene TRBD1, 6 bases. CDR3 amino acids: CASSSKDRAHTGELFF. The CDR3 bases are TGTGCCAGCAGCTCGAAGGACAGAGCCCACACCGGGGAGCTGTTTTTT.